The entry below gives a single T cell receptor (beta chain) sequence along with its context. This entry belongs to a study of shared clonotypes between healthy human individuals. Study-level information: There were three CD4 naive, three CD4 memory, two CD8 naive and one CD8 memory plates per donor.

Libraries were prepared by immunoSEQ multiplex PCR; TCRdb keeps only in-frame clonotypes and omits some of them. This sample has approximately 2,000,000 clones, with around 90% found just once. V lost 6 bases and J lost 2, with 10 bases in between. CDR1 is ENHRY, CDR2 SYGVKD, per germline. The CDR3 runs to 13 residues. The TCR was taken from a man between 18 and 35 years old in good health. Some clones in this sample may be carry-over from other donors' samples. Sample: naive CD4+ T cells from PBMCs. Stated subset: CD45RA+ positively selected. This chain uses TRBV10-3 with TRBJ2-5; D is perhaps TRBD2 (5 bases). The CDR3 DNA sequence: TGTGCCATCAGCTCAGCGGTACAAGAGACCCAGTACTTC. This gives the protein CAISSAVQETQYF.